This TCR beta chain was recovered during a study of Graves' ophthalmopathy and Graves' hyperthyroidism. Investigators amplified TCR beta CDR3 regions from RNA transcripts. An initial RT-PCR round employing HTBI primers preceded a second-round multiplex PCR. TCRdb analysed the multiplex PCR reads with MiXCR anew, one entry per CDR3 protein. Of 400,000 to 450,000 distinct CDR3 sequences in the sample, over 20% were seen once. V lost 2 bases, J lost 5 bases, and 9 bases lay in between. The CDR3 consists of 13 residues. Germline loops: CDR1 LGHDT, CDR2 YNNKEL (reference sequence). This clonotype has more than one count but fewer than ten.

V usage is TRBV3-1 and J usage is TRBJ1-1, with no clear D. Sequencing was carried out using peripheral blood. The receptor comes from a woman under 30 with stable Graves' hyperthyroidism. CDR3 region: CASSQQTGTEAFF. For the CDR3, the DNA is TGTGCCAGCAGCCAACAAACCGGGACTGAAGCTTTCTTT.